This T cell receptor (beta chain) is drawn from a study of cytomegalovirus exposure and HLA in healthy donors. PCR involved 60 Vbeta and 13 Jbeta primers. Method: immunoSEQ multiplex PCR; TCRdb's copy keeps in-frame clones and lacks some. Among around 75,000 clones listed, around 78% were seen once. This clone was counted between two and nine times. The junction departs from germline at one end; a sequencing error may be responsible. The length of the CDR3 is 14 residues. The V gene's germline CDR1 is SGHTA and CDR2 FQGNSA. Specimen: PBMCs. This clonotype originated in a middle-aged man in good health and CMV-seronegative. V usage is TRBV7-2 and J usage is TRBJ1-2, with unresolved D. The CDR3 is CASSQRGGAYGYPF. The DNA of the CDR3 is TGTGCCAGCAGCCAGAGAGGCGGTGCCTATGGCTACCCCTTC.